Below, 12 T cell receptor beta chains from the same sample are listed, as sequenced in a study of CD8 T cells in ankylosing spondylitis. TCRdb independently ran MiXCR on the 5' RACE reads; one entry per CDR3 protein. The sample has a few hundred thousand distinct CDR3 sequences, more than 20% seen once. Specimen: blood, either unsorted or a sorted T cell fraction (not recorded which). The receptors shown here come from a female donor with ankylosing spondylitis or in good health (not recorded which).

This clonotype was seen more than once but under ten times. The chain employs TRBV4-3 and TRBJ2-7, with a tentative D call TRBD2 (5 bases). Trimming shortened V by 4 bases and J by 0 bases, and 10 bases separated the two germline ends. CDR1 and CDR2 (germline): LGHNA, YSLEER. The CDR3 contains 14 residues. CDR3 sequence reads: CASSRSGNSYEQYF. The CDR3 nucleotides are TGCGCCAGCAGCCGCAGCGGTAACTCCTACGAGCAGTACTTC.

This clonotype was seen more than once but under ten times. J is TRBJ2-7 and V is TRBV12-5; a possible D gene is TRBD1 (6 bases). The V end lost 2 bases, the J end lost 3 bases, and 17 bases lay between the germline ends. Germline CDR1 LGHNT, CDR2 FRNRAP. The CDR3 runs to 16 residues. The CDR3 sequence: CASGLTYSRGNYEQYF. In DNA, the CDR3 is TGTGCTAGTGGTTTGACCTATTCGAGGGGGAACTACGAGCAGTACTTC.

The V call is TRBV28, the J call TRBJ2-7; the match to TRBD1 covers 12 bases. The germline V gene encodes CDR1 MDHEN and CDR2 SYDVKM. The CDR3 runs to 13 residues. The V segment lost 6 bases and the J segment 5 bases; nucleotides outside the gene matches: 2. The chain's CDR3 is CASSGTGGHEQYF. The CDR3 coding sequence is TGTGCCAGCAGCGGGACAGGGGGCCACGAGCAGTACTTC. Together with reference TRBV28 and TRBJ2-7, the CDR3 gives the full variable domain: DVKVTQSSRYLVKRTGEKVFLECVQDMDHENMFWYRQDPGLGLRLIYFSYDVKMKEKGDIPEGYSVSREKKERFSLILESASTNQTSMYLCASSGTGGHEQYFGPGTRLTVT.

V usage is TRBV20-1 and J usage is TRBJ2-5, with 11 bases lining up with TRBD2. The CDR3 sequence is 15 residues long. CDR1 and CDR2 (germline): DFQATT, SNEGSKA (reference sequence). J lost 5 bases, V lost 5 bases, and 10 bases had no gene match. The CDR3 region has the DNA TGCAGTGCTGAAGGCCTAGCGGGAGGTGGGGAGACCCAGTACTTC. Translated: CSAEGLAGGGETQYF.

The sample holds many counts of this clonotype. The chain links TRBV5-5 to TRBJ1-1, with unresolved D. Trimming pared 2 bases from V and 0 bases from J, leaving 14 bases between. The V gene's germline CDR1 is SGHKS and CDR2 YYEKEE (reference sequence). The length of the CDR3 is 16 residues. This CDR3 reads CASSFDVRTMNTEAFF. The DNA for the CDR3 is TGTGCCAGCAGCTTCGACGTCAGGACCATGAACACTGAAGCTTTCTTT.

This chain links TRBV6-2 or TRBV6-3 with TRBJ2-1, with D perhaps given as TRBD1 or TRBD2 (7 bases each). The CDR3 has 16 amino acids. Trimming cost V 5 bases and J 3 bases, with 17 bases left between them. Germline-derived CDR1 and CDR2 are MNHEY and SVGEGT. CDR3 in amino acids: CASSRGGGRGYNEQFF. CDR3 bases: TGTGCCAGCAGTCGAGGGGGCGGGAGAGGCTACAATGAGCAGTTCTTC.

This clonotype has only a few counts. The CDR3 sequence is CASSQGRGSVSTDTQYF. CDR3 sequence (DNA): TGCGCCAGCAGCCAAGGGAGGGGCAGTGTAAGCACAGATACGCAGTATTTT. The rearrangement uses TRBV4-1 and TRBJ2-3, with TRBD2 as a possible D gene (6 bases). This CDR3 has 17 residues. CDR1 is MGHRA and CDR2 is YSYEKL in the germline V gene. The V end was cut by 1 base, the J end by 0 bases, with 14 bases between.

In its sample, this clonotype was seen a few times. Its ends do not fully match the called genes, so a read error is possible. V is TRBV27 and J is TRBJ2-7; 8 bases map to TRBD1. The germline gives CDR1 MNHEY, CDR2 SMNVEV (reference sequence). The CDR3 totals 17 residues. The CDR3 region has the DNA TGTGCCAGCAGTTTCCGCAAACAGGGGGGCCGCTCCCACGAGCAGTACTTC. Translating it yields CASSFRKQGGRSHEQYF.

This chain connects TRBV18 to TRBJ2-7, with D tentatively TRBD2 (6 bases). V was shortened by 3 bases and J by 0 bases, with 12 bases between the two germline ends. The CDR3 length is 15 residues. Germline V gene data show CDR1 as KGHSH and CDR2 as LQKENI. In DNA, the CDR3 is TGTGCCAGCTCACCCCTCGAGCGGGCCTCCTACGAGCAGTACTTC. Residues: CASSPLERASYEQYF.

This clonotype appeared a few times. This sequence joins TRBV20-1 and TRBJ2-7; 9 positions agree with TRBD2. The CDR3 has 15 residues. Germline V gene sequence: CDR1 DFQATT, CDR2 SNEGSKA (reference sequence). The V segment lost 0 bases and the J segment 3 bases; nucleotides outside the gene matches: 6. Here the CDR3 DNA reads TGCAGTGCTAGAGATCGGGGAGCGGGAGGCTACGAGCAGTACTTC. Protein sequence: CSARDRGAGGYEQYF.

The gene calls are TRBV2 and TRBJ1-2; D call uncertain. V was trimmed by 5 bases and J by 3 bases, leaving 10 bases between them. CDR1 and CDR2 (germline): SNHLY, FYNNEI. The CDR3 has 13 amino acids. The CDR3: CASSPHLDYGYTF. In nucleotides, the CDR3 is TGTGCCAGCAGTCCTCATCTGGACTATGGCTACACCTTC.

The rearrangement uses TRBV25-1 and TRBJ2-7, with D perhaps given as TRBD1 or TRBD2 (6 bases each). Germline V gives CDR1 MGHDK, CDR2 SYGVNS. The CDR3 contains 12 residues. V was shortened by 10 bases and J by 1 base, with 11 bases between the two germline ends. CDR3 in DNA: TGTGCCACCACAGGGAGGTCCTACGAGCAGTACTTC. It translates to CATTGRSYEQYF.